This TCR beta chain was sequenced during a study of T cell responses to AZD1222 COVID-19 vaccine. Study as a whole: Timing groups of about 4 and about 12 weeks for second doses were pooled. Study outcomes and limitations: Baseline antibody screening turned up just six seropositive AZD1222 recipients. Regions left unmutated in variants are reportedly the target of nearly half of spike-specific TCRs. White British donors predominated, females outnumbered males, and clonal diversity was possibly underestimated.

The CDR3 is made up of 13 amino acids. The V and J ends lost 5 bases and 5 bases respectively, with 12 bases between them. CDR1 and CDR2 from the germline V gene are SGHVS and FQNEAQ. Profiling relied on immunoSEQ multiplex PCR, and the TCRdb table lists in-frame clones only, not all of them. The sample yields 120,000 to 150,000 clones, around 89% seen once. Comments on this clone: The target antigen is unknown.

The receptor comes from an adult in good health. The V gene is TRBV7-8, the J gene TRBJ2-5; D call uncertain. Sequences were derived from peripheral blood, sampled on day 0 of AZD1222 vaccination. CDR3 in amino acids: CASSRSKSETQYF. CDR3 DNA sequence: TGTGCCAGCAGCCGAAGCAAATCGGAGACCCAGTACTTC.